This T cell receptor beta chain was sequenced during a study of OX40 agonist ivuxolimab in advanced cancers. Background on the study: Every 2 weeks, ivuxolimab was infused into the patients intravenously at between 0.01 and 10 mg/kg. Recorded diagnoses for dose-escalation patients were hepatocellular carcinoma, melanoma, renal cell or head and neck cancer. Of mixed ages from about 20 to 90 and averaging about 56 years, the group was roughly 85% male.

Repertoires were generated with immunoSEQ multiplex PCR, while TCRdb's copy carries only in-frame clones and drops some. The sample lists about 120,000 clones; 80% to 90% were seen once. Trimming removed 2 bases from V and 2 bases from J; junction bases left unmatched: 5. The CDR3 sequence is 14 residues long. Germline V gene data show CDR1 as GTSNPN and CDR2 as SVGIG (reference sequence). Sequencing used CD4+ or CD8+ T cells sorted from blood, obtained in a trial of the OX40 agonist ivuxolimab. The gene calls are TRBV30 and TRBJ2-7; 8 nucleotides match TRBD1. The clonotype was recovered from an adult with an advanced solid tumor such as melanoma, head and neck, liver or kidney cancer. The CDR3 reads CAWSRQGITYEQYF. The DNA for the CDR3 is TGTGCCTGGAGTCGACAGGGGATCACCTACGAGCAGTACTTC.